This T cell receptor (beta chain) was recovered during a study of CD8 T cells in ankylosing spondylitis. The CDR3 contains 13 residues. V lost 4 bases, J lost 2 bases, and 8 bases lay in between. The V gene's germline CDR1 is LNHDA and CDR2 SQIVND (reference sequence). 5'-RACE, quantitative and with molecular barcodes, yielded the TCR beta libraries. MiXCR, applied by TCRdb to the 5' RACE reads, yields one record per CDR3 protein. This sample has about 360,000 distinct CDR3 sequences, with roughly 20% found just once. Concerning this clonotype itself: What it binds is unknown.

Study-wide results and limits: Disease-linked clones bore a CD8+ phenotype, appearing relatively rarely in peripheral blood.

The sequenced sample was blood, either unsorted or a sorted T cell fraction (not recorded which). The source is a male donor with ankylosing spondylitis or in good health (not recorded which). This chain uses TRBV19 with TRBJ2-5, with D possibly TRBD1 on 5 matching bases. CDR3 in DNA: TGTGCCAGTAGTAGGGGCTCGCAAGAGACCCAGTACTTC. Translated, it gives CASSRGSQETQYF.